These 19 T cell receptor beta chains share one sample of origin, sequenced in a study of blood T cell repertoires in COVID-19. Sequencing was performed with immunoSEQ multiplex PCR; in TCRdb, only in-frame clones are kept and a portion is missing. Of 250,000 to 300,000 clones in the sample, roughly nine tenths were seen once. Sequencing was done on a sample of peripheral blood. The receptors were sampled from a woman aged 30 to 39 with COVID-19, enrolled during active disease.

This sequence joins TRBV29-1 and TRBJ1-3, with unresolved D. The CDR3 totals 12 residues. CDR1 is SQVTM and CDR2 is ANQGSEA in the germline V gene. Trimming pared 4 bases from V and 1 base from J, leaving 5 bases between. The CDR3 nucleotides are TGCAGCGTTGTTTCTTCTGGAAACACCATATATTTT. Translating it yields CSVVSSGNTIYF.

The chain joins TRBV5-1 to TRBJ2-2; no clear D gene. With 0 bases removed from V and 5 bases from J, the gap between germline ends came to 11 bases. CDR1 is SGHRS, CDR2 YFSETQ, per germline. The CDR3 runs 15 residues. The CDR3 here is CASSLATARTGELFF. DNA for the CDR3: TGCGCCAGCAGCTTGGCCACAGCCCGGACCGGGGAGCTGTTTTTT. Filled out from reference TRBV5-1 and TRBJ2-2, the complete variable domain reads KAGVTQTPRYLIKTRGQQVTLSCSPISGHRSVSWYQQTPGQGLQFLFEYFSETQRNKGNFPGRFSGRQFSNSRSEMNVSTLELGDSALYLCASSLATARTGELFFGEGSRLTVL.

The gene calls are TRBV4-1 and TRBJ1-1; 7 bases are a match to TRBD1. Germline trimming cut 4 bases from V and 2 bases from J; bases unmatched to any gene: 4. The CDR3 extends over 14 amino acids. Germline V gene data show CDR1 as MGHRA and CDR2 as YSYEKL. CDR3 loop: CASSRGDSNTEAFF. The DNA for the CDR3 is TGCGCCAGCAGCCGGGGGGACAGTAACACTGAAGCTTTCTTT.

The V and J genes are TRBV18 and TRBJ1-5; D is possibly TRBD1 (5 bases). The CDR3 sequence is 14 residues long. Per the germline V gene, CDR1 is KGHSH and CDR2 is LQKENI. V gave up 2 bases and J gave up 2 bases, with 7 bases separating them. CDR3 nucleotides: TGTGCCAGCTCACCAGGGGCGGGCAATCAGCCCCAGCATTTT. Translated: CASSPGAGNQPQHF.

CDR3 bases: TGCAGCGTTTCTTGGGAGAGGTACAATGAGCAGTTCTTC. It encodes CSVSWERYNEQFF. The gene calls are TRBV29-1 and TRBJ2-1; D might be TRBD2 (5 bases). The V gene's germline CDR1 is SQVTM and CDR2 ANQGSEA. The V and J ends lost 5 bases and 4 bases respectively, with 12 bases between them. The CDR3 contains 13 residues.

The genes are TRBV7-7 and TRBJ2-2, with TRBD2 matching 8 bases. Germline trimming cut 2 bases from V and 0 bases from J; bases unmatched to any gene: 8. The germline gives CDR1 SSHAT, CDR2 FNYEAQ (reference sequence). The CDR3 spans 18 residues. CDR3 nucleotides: TGTGCCAGCAGCTTATCGGGTAGCGGGAATGCGAACACCGGGGAGCTGTTTTTT. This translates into CASSLSGSGNANTGELFF.

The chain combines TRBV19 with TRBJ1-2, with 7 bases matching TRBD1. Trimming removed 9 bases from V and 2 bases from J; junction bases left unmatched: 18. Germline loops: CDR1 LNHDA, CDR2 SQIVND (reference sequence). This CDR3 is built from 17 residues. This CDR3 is CASRDRTTNSLNYGYTF. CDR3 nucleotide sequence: TGTGCCAGCCGGGACAGAACGACAAACTCTCTGAACTATGGCTACACCTTC.

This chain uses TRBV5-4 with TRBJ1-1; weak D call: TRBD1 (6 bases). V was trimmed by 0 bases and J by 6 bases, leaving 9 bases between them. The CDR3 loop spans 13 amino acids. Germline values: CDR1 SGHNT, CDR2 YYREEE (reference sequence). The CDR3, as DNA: TGTGCCAGCAGCTTGGCCGGGGGGCCTGAAGCTTTCTTT. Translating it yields CASSLAGGPEAFF.

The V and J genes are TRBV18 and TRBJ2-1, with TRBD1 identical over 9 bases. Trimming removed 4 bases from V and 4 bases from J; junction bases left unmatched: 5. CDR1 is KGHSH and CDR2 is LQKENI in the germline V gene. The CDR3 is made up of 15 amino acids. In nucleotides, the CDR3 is TGTGCCAGCTCACAAGACAGGGGGTCTTACAATGAGCAGTTCTTC. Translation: CASSQDRGSYNEQFF. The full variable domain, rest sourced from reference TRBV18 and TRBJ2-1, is NAGVMQNPRHLVRRRGQEARLRCSPMKGHSHVYWYRQLPEEGLKFMVYLQKENIIDESGMPKERFSAEFPKEGPSILRIQQVVRGDSAAYFCASSQDRGSYNEQFFGPGTRLTVL.

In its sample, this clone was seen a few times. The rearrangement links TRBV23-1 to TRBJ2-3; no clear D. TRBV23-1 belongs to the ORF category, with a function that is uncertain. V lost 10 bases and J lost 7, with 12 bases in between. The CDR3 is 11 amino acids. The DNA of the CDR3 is TGCGCCACCCGACGGGTAAATACGCAGTATTTT. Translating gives CATRRVNTQYF.

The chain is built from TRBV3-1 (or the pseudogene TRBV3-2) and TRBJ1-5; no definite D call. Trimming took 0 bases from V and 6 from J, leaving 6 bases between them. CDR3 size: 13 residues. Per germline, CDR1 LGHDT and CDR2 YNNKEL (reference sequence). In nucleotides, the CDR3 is TGTGCCAGCAGCCAAGATAACAGTCAGCCCCAGCATTTT. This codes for CASSQDNSQPQHF.

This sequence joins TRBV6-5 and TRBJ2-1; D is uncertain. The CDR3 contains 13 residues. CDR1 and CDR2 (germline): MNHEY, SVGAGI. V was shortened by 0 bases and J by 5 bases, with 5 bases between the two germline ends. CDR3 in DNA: TGTGCCAGCAGTTACTCCAGTAACAATGAGCAGTTCTTC. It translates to CASSYSSNNEQFF.

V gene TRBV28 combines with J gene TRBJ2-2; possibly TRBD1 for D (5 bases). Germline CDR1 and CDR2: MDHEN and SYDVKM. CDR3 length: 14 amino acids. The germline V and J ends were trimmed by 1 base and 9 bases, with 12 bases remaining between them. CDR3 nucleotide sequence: TGTGCCAGCAGTTTATACGACAGACTCAGGGAGCTGTTTTTT. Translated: CASSLYDRLRELFF.

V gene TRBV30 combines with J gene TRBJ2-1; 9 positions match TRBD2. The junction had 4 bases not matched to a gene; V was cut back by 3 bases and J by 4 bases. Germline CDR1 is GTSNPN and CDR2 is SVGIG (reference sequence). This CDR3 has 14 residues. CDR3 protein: CAWSRAGGYNEQFF. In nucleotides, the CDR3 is TGTGCCTGGAGCCGAGCGGGAGGATACAATGAGCAGTTCTTC. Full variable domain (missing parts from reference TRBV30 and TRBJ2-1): SQTIHQWPATLVQPVGSPLSLECTVEGTSNPNLYWYRQAAGRGLQLLFYSVGIGQISSEVPQNLSASRPQDRQFILSSKKLLLSDSGFYLCAWSRAGGYNEQFFGPGTRLTVL.

Here the CDR3 DNA reads TGTGCCACCAGCAGAGATGGGTCAGCGGGAGAGGTGTTCTTC. Encoded protein: CATSRDGSAGEVFF. The gene calls are TRBV15 and TRBJ2-1; TRBD2 aligns across 8 bases. The germline gives CDR1 LNHNV, CDR2 YYDKDF (reference sequence). J was trimmed by 15 bases and V by 0 bases; bases with no gene match: 10. This CDR3 has 14 residues.

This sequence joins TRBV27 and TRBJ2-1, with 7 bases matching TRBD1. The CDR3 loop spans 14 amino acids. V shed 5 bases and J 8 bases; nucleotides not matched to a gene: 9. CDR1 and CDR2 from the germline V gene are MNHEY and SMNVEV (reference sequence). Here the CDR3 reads CASSLRQGNDEQFF. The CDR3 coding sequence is TGTGCCAGCAGTCTCAGACAGGGCAATGATGAGCAGTTCTTC.

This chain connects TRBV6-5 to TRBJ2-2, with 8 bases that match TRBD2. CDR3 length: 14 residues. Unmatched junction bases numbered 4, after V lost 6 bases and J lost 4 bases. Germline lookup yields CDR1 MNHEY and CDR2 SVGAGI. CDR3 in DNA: TGTGCCAGCAGAGGACTAGCTTTCACCGGGGAGCTGTTTTTT. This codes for CASRGLAFTGELFF.

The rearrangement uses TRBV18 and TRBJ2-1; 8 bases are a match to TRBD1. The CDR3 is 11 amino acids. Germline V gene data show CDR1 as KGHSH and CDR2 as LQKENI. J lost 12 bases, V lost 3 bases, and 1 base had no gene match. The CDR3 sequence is CASSPGTGQFF. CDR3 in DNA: TGTGCCAGCTCACCCGGGACAGGGCAGTTCTTC.

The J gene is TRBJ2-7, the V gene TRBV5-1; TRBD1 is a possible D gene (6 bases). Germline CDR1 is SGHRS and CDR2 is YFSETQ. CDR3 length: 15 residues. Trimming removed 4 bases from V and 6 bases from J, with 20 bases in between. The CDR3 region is CASSLAQTGSLEQYF. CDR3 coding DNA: TGCGCCAGCAGCCTGGCCCAGACAGGCTCCCTCGAGCAGTACTTC.